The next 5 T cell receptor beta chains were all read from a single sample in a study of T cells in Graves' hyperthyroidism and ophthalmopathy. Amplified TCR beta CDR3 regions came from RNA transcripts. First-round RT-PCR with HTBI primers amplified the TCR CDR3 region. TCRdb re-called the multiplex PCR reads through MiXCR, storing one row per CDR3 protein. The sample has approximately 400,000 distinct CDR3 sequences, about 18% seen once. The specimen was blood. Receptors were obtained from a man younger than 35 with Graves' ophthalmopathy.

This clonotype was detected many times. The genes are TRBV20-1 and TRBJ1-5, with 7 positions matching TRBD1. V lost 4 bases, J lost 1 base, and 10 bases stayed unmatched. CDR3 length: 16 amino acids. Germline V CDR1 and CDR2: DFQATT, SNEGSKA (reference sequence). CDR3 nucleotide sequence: TGCAGTGCTACCGCATCAGGGGGTGTGAGCAATCAGCCCCAGCATTTT. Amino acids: CSATASGGVSNQPQHF.

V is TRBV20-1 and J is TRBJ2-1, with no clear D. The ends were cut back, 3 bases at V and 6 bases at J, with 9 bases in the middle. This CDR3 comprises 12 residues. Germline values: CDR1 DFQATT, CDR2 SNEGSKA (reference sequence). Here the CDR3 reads CSASQDRNEQFF. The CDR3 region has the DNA TGCAGTGCTAGTCAGGATCGCAATGAGCAGTTCTTC.

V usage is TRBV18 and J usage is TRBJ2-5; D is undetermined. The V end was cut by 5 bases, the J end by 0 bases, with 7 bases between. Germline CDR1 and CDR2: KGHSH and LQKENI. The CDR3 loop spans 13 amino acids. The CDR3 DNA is TGTGCCAGCTCATCAGTCCACCAAGAGACCCAGTACTTC. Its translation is CASSSVHQETQYF.

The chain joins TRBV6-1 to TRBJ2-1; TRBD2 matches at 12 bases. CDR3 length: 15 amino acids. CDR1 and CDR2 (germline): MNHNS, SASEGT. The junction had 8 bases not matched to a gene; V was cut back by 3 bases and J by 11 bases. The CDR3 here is CASSDLASGGAKQFF. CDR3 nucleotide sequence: TGTGCCAGCAGTGACCTAGCTAGCGGGGGGGCCAAGCAGTTCTTC.

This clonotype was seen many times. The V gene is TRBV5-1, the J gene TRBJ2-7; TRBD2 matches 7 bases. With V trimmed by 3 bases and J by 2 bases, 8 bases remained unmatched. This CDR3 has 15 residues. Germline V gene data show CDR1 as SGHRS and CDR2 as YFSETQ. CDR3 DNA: TGCGCCAGCAGCTCCTCGGGGGGATACACCTACGAGCAGTACTTC. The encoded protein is CASSSSGGYTYEQYF.